Given below is one T cell receptor beta chain in context. The source of the sample is a study of lymphopenia after photon versus proton radiotherapy. The V gene lost 7 bases and the J gene lost 0 bases, with 15 bases spanning the gap. This CDR3 region has 15 residues. The germline V gene has CDR1 MNHNY and CDR2 SVGAGI (reference sequence). The assay was immunoSEQ multiplex PCR, and TCRdb's table has in-frame clones only and misses some. The repertoire consists of about 45,000 clones, with 65% to 90% occurring once and the leading ten covering about 2.2%. Material: peripheral blood, obtained from a patient treated with photon-based radiotherapy. This clonotype originated in a man aged 40-49 years with gastric cancer. This chain uses TRBV6-6 with TRBJ1-2; D is possibly TRBD1 (6 bases). The CDR3 coding sequence is TGTGCCAGCAAAAGGTCCGGACAGCCTAACTATGGCTACACCTTC. It specifies CASKRSGQPNYGYTF.